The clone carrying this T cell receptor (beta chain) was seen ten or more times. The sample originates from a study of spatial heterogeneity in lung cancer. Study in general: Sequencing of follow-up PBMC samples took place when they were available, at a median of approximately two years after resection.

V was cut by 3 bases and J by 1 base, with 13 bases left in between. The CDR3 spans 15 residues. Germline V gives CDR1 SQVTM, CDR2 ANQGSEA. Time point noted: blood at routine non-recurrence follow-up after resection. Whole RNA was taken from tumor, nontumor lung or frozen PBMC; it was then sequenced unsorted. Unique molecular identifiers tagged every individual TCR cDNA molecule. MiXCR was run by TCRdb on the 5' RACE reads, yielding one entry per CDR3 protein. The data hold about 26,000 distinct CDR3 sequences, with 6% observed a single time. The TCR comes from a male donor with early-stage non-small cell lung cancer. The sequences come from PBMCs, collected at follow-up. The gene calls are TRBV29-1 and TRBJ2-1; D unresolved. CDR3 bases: TGCAGCGTTGATGATGGGTTGGGATCCTACAATGAGCAGTTCTTC. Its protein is CSVDDGLGSYNEQFF.